This TCR beta chain came from a study of blood T cell repertoires in COVID-19. Assay: immunoSEQ multiplex PCR; the TCRdb copy retains only in-frame clones and omits some. The sample has 110,000 or so clones, approximately 85% seen once. Germline V gives CDR1 LGHNA, CDR2 YNFKEQ. The CDR3 loop spans 15 amino acids. The V gene lost 1 base and the J gene lost 2 bases, with 9 bases spanning the gap. This sequence originates from a woman aged 55-69 years with COVID-19, enrolled during active disease. Source material: peripheral blood. The chain has TRBV4-2 and TRBJ1-5; a possible D gene is TRBD1 (5 bases). This CDR3 reads CASSQVGGGNQPQHF. The CDR3 DNA follows: TGTGCCAGCAGCCAAGTCGGGGGTGGCAATCAGCCCCAGCATTTT.